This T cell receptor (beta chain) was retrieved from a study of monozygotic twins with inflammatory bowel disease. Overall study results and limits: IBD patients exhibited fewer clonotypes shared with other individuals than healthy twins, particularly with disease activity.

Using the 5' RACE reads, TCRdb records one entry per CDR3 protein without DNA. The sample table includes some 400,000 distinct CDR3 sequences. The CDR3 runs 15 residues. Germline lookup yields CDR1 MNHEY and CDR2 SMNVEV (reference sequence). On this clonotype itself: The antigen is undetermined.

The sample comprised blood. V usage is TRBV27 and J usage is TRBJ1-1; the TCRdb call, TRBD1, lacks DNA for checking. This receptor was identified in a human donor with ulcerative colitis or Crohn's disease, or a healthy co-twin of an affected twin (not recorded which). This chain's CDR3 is CASSLATGGDTEAFF.